This T cell receptor beta chain was observed in a study of blood T cell repertoires in COVID-19. Clones were read by immunoSEQ multiplex PCR, and TCRdb kept only the in-frame ones, dropping some. The table has roughly 340,000 clones, 87% seen once; the top ten hold about 6%. Germline-derived CDR1 and CDR2 are SNHLY and FYNNEI. The V gene lost 1 base and the J gene lost 4 bases, with 11 bases spanning the gap. The CDR3 contains 14 residues. The sequencing input was peripheral blood. The sequence derives from a woman in her fifties or sixties with COVID-19, enrolled during active disease. The V and J genes are TRBV2 and TRBJ2-7, with a tentative D call TRBD1 (6 bases). This chain's CDR3 is CASSEVDRLYEQYF. CDR3 DNA sequence: TGTGCCAGCAGTGAAGTCGACAGGTTATACGAGCAGTACTTC.